Below, 27 T cell receptor beta chains from the same sample are listed, as sequenced in a study of blood T cell repertoires in COVID-19. This table comes from immunoSEQ multiplex PCR, and its TCRdb copy is limited to in-frame clones, with some not included. This table holds 110,000 or so clones, around 83% found once. Sequencing was done on a sample of peripheral blood. These TCRs come from a middle-aged man with acute or convalescent COVID-19.

About this clone itself: The conserved phenylalanine or tryptophan is not found at the CDR3 terminus, so this likely reflects a read error. This chain joins TRBV7-9 and TRBJ1-2, with D unresolved. V lost 2 bases and J 5 bases, leaving 15 bases between the germline ends. The CDR3 is 15 amino acids. Germline loops: CDR1 SEHNR, CDR2 FQNEAQ (reference sequence). As DNA, the CDR3 is TGTGCCAGCAGCTTAACTTTTACAGTTCGGTATGGCTACACCCTC. This encodes CASSLTFTVRYGYTL.

The sample holds one count of this clone. The chain links TRBV6-1 to TRBJ2-7; D gene ambiguous. The CDR3 has 13 amino acids. CDR1 MNHNS and CDR2 SASEGT come from the germline V gene. V dropped 2 bases and J dropped 0 bases, with 5 bases sitting between them. CDR3 loop: CASSETRSYEQYF. In DNA, the CDR3 is TGTGCCAGCAGTGAAACTCGCTCCTACGAGCAGTACTTC.

The CDR3 spells CASSRDRAYDNEQFF. The CDR3 DNA is TGTGCCAGCAGTCGGGACAGGGCTTACGACAATGAGCAGTTCTTC. V and J are TRBV11-2 and TRBJ2-1; 9 bases map to TRBD1. Trimming cost V 6 bases and J 5 bases; bases outside gene matches: 8. The CDR3 sequence is 15 residues long. Germline values: CDR1 SGHAT, CDR2 FQNNGV.

This rearrangement joins TRBV7-2 to TRBJ2-5; 8 nucleotides align to TRBD2. This CDR3 comprises 15 residues. Germline CDR1 and CDR2: SGHTA and FQGNSA. With 1 base clipped from V and 6 bases from J, the junction kept 7 bases outside the gene matches. CDR3 nucleotide sequence: TGTGCCAGCAGCTTAGACTCACGGGGGGGGAAGACCCAGTACTTC. It yields the protein CASSLDSRGGKTQYF.

The chain carries TRBV9 and TRBJ2-3, with D maybe TRBD1 (8 bases). Germline V gene data show CDR1 as SGDLS and CDR2 as YYNGEE. Trimming cost V 3 bases and J 3 bases, with 20 bases left between them. The CDR3 contains 17 residues. CDR3 DNA: TGTGCCAGCAGCGAAGTACAGGGGGGGGCGCCGACAGATACGCAGTATTTT. Translation: CASSEVQGGAPTDTQYF.

The rearrangement joins TRBV9 to TRBJ2-3; 10 nucleotides agree with TRBD2. Germline lookup yields CDR1 SGDLS and CDR2 YYNGEE. The ends lost 3 bases at V and 1 base at J; junction bases unmatched: 8. The CDR3 length is 17 residues. The CDR3 here is CASSEGSGGYGTDTQYF. The CDR3, as DNA: TGTGCCAGCAGCGAGGGTAGCGGGGGGTACGGCACAGATACGCAGTATTTT.

The rearrangement joins TRBV25-1 to TRBJ2-7, with D maybe TRBD2 (5 bases). Looked up from germline, CDR1 is MGHDK and CDR2 is SYGVNS. The CDR3 covers 14 residues. Trimming took 5 bases from V and 5 from J, leaving 16 bases between them. The CDR3 region has the DNA TGTGCCAGCAGTCGCTCCAGCGGAGCGAACGAGCAGTACTTC. Translation gives CASSRSSGANEQYF.

V is TRBV2 and J is TRBJ2-7, with TRBD2 matching 7 bases. This CDR3 contains 15 residues. Trimming at V came to 7 bases and at J to 3 bases, leaving 12 bases not matched to a gene. CDR1 and CDR2 from the germline V gene are SNHLY and FYNNEI. CDR3 sequence: CASTPTGGRSYEQYF. As DNA, the CDR3 is TGTGCCAGCACCCCCACCGGGGGGAGAAGCTACGAGCAGTACTTC.

This clone appeared a single time. The rearrangement uses TRBV3-1 (or the pseudogene TRBV3-2) and TRBJ2-3, with D maybe TRBD1 (6 bases). V was trimmed by 5 bases and J by 0 bases, leaving 12 bases between them. This CDR3 contains 15 residues. Germline V gives CDR1 LGHDT, CDR2 YNNKEL (reference sequence). The CDR3 sequence is CASSDWTASTDTQYF. CDR3 DNA: TGTGCCAGCAGCGATTGGACAGCTAGCACAGATACGCAGTATTTT.

The genes are TRBV4-1 and TRBJ2-1, with 10 bases aligning to TRBD2. Germline trimming cut 3 bases from V and 1 base from J; bases unmatched to any gene: 6. Per the germline V gene, CDR1 is MGHRA and CDR2 is YSYEKL. The CDR3 has 17 amino acids. The CDR3 reads CASSHVLAGESYNEQFF. CDR3 DNA sequence: TGCGCCAGCAGCCACGTCCTAGCGGGGGAGTCCTACAATGAGCAGTTCTTC.

V gene TRBV7-2 combines with J gene TRBJ2-4; TRBD2 aligns across 8 bases. J lost 0 bases, V lost 2 bases, and 9 bases had no gene match. The germline gives CDR1 SGHTA, CDR2 FQGNSA. The CDR3 totals 18 residues. CDR3 sequence reads: CASSLFVAGFLAKNIQYF. DNA for the CDR3: TGTGCCAGCAGCTTATTCGTAGCGGGGTTCCTAGCCAAAAACATTCAGTACTTC.

A single count supports this clone. DNA of the CDR3: TGTGCCAGCAGCTTAGCGCTTCAGAGCACAGATACGCAGTATTTT. It is translated as CASSLALQSTDTQYF. The chain couples TRBV7-2 to TRBJ2-3; D unclear. The CDR3 is 15 amino acids. Between the trimmed V and J ends, which lost 0 bases and 0 bases, there was a span of 7 bases. Germline assignment: CDR1 SGHTA and CDR2 FQGNSA. Supplemented by reference TRBV7-2 and TRBJ2-3, the full variable domain reads GAGVSQSPSNKVTEKGKDVELRCDPISGHTALYWYRQSLGQGLEFLIYFQGNSAPDKSGLPSDRFSAERTGGSVSTLTIQRTQQEDSAVYLCASSLALQSTDTQYFGPGTRLTVL.

The CDR3 protein is CASSEIERSNQPQHF. In DNA form, the CDR3 reads TGTGCCAGCAGTGAAATTGAACGGAGCAATCAGCCCCAGCATTTT. This chain connects TRBV6-1 to TRBJ1-5; D gene unclear. Trimming took 2 bases from V and 1 from J, leaving 9 bases between them. CDR1 is MNHNS and CDR2 is SASEGT in the germline V gene. The CDR3 covers 15 residues.

The genes are TRBV10-3 and TRBJ2-3; D gene unclear. The V end was cut by 2 bases, the J end by 1 base, with 4 bases between. The CDR3 contains 13 residues. Germline CDR1 reads ENHRY; CDR2 reads SYGVKD. For the CDR3, the DNA is TGTGCCATCAGTGAGCAGGGCACAGATACGCAGTATTTT. It yields the protein CAISEQGTDTQYF.

This clone appeared once. V usage is TRBV10-3 and J usage is TRBJ1-3; a possible D gene is TRBD1 (5 bases). This CDR3 spans 13 amino acids. The V end was cut by 9 bases, the J end by 0 bases, with 9 bases between. The V gene's germline CDR1 is ENHRY and CDR2 SYGVKD. CDR3 amino acids: CAMSGNSGNTIYF. The CDR3 DNA follows: TGTGCCATGTCAGGGAACTCTGGAAACACCATATATTTT.

The chain has TRBV2 and TRBJ1-3; 7 bases map to TRBD1. V trimming: 11 bases; J trimming: 0 bases; junction bases outside the gene matches: 1. CDR3 length equals 12 residues. Germline V lookup: CDR1 SNHLY, CDR2 FYNNEI. The CDR3 sequence is CAGTASGNTIYF. The CDR3 DNA sequence: TGTGCCGGGACAGCCTCTGGAAACACCATATATTTT.

The chain employs TRBV5-1 and TRBJ2-5, with TRBD1 matching over 8 bases. Losses at the gene ends were 3 bases for V and 2 bases for J; bases not matched to a gene: 6. Germline V gene data show CDR1 as SGHRS and CDR2 as YFSETQ. This CDR3 spans 15 amino acids. The CDR3 spells CASSSGQGTQETQYF. CDR3 DNA: TGCGCCAGCAGCTCTGGACAGGGCACACAAGAGACCCAGTACTTC.

V gene TRBV2 combines with J gene TRBJ1-2, with a tentative D call TRBD1 (6 bases). The CDR3 contains 16 residues. Deletions cut 0 bases from V and 6 bases from J, with 17 bases between. From germline, CDR1 is SNHLY and CDR2 FYNNEI. The CDR3 is CASSEALLGTSNGYTF. The CDR3 coding sequence is TGTGCCAGCAGTGAAGCGCTTCTTGGGACAAGTAATGGCTACACCTTC.

This clone appeared a few times. The rearrangement uses TRBV5-1 and TRBJ2-7; D may be TRBD1 (6 bases). V was cut by 0 bases and J by 1 base, with 11 bases left in between. The CDR3 runs to 15 residues. CDR1 SGHRS and CDR2 YFSETQ come from the germline V gene. The CDR3 region has the DNA TGCGCCAGCAGCTTGGTCCAGGGGACATCCTACGAGCAGTACTTC. Translation gives CASSLVQGTSYEQYF.

The chain combines TRBV25-1 with TRBJ2-2, with TRBD1 matching over 9 bases. From germline, CDR1 is MGHDK and CDR2 SYGVNS. The CDR3 is made up of 14 amino acids. The junction had 2 bases not matched to a gene; V was cut back by 6 bases and J by 3 bases. Here the CDR3 DNA reads TGTGCCAGCAGCAGGACAGGGGACACCGGGGAGCTGTTTTTT. It codes for CASSRTGDTGELFF.

The chain links TRBV2 to TRBJ2-7; 7 positions agree with TRBD1. This CDR3 region has 15 residues. Per the germline V gene, CDR1 is SNHLY and CDR2 is FYNNEI. The ends lost 7 bases at V and 0 bases at J; junction bases unmatched: 9. The CDR3 here is CASNGIGTASYEQYF. In DNA form, the CDR3 reads TGTGCCAGCAATGGAATCGGGACAGCCTCCTACGAGCAGTACTTC.

The chain is built from TRBV18 and TRBJ2-3; tentatively, D is TRBD2 (6 bases). In germline, CDR1 is KGHSH, CDR2 LQKENI. The CDR3 spans 13 residues. Deletions cut 3 bases from V and 5 bases from J, with 9 bases between. CDR3 coding DNA: TGTGCCAGCTCACCCCGGGAGCTAGATACGCAGTATTTT. This encodes CASSPRELDTQYF.

V and J are TRBV5-4 and TRBJ1-2; 7 nucleotides agree with TRBD1. Germline CDR1 SGHNT, CDR2 YYREEE (reference sequence). This CDR3 region has 14 residues. The J segment lost 5 bases and the V segment lost 6 bases, leaving 10 bases of the junction unmatched. The CDR3 protein is CASTPDREDYGYTF. Written as DNA, the CDR3 is TGTGCCAGCACCCCTGACAGGGAAGATTATGGCTACACCTTC.

This chain joins TRBV19 and TRBJ2-5; 10 bases line up with TRBD1. The CDR3 spans 16 residues. CDR1 LNHDA and CDR2 SQIVND come from the germline V gene (reference sequence). V lost 5 bases and J lost 5; bases outside the gene matches: 11. The CDR3 DNA sequence: TGTGCCAGTAGTGTCTTCGGGGACAGGGGTGGGGAGACCCAGTACTTC. Its protein product is CASSVFGDRGGETQYF.

This clone appeared once. J is TRBJ2-3 and V is TRBV6-5, with D perhaps matching TRBD1 (6 bases). The V end lost 5 bases, the J end lost 2 bases, and 14 bases lay between the germline ends. The length of the CDR3 is 15 residues. CDR1 is MNHEY, CDR2 SVGAGI, per germline. This CDR3 is CASSRTRTATDTQYF. In DNA, the CDR3 is TGTGCCAGCAGTCGAACTCGGACAGCCACAGATACGCAGTATTTT.

The chain employs TRBV7-3 and TRBJ2-2, with D perhaps matching TRBD2 (6 bases). V shed 1 base and J shed 2 bases, with 17 bases lying between them. The CDR3 totals 18 residues. In germline, CDR1 is SGHTA, CDR2 FQGTGA. Here the CDR3 reads CASSLKPMSGLNTGELFF. CDR3 coding DNA: TGTGCCAGCAGCTTAAAGCCTATGTCAGGACTAAACACCGGGGAGCTGTTTTTT.

The rearrangement joins TRBV5-4 to TRBJ1-1; 7 positions match TRBD1. J gave up 4 bases and V 0 bases, and 6 bases lay outside the gene matches. The CDR3 consists of 15 residues. The germline V gene encodes CDR1 SGHNT and CDR2 YYREEE (reference sequence). The CDR3 loop is CASSLAGRGSTEAFF. The CDR3 DNA sequence: TGTGCCAGCAGCTTGGCCGGCAGGGGGAGCACTGAAGCTTTCTTT.